The rows below give T cell receptor beta chains drawn from one sample of a study of identical twins. TCRdb reprocessed the 5' RACE reads via MiXCR and lists one record per CDR3 protein. The sample records roughly 240,000 distinct CDR3 sequences, about 7% being singletons. These data also formed part of another study, on yellow fever vaccine responses in identical twins.

The sequenced sample consisted of memory (CD45RO+) T cells sorted from blood. These TCRs come from a woman younger than 30 in good health. CDR3s include the opening cysteine and the closing phenylalanine or tryptophan. D genes are given only for firm matches. The listing skips clone size in some rows; elsewhere it reads once, few, many or a size class.

v_gene	abundance	len	j_gene	d_gene	CDR3aa	CDR3nt
TRBV12-5	NA	13	TRBJ2-7	NA	CASGRLAGYEQYF	TGTGCTAGTGGCCGCCTGGCGGGTTACGAGCAGTACTTC
TRBV19	NA	15	TRBJ2-5	TRBD2	CASSIPGLAQETQYF	TGTGCCAGTAGTATACCGGGACTAGCGCAAGAGACCCAGTACTTC
TRBV24-1	NA	14	TRBJ2-5	TRBD1	CATSGGQVSGTQYF	TGTGCCACCAGTGGAGGACAGGTCTCTGGGACCCAGTACTTC
TRBV18	many	15	TRBJ1-3	NA	CAANPGDVSGNTIYF	TGTGCCGCCAACCCGGGGGATGTCTCTGGAAACACCATATATTTT
TRBV28	NA	16	TRBJ2-2	NA	CASSLIYDSNTGELFF	TGTGCCAGCAGTTTAATTTACGACTCGAACACCGGGGAGCTGTTTTTT
TRBV5-6	many	14	TRBJ1-1	NA	CASTLRAAYTEAFF	TGTGCCAGCACCCTGAGGGCCGCCTACACTGAAGCTTTCTTT
TRBV12-3/TRBV12-4	few	12	TRBJ2-7	NA	CASSLGGTEQYF	TGTGCCAGCAGTTTAGGGGGGACCGAGCAGTACTTC
TRBV12-3/TRBV12-4	few	16	TRBJ2-5	TRBD2	CASSPGLAGHQETQYF	TGTGCCAGCAGTCCCGGTTTAGCGGGACACCAAGAGACCCAGTACTTC
TRBV7-3	NA	13	TRBJ1-2	TRBD1	CASSPTGAYGYTF	TGTGCCAGCAGCCCGACAGGGGCCTACGGCTACACCTTC
TRBV27	few	14	TRBJ2-1	NA	CASSEGPQGSEQFF	TGTGCCAGCAGTGAGGGACCCCAGGGGAGTGAGCAGTTCTTC
TRBV4-1	NA	15	TRBJ1-2	TRBD1	CASSQRDRGGYGYTF	TGCGCCAGCAGCCAACGGGACAGGGGTGGTTATGGCTACACCTTC
TRBV27	many	14	TRBJ2-1	NA	CATGWGSSYNEQFF	TGTGCCACCGGCTGGGGGAGCTCCTACAATGAGCAGTTCTTC
TRBV7-2	NA	16	TRBJ2-1	NA	CASSKRTSPSGNEQFF	TGTGCCAGCAGTAAACGGACTTCCCCCTCGGGCAATGAGCAGTTCTTC
TRBV29-1	NA	14	TRBJ2-1	NA	CSVEVGGGSDEQFF	TGCAGCGTTGAAGTCGGTGGGGGGTCGGATGAGCAGTTCTTC
TRBV7-6	many	15	TRBJ1-4	NA	CASGMRGVPNEKLFF	TGTGCCAGCGGAATGAGGGGGGTACCTAATGAAAAACTGTTTTTT
TRBV29-1	many	13	TRBJ1-4	NA	CSVAPGGIEKLFF	TGCAGCGTTGCTCCCGGAGGGATCGAAAAACTGTTTTTT
TRBV20-1	many	15	TRBJ2-3	NA	CSARSSRMPGDTQYF	TGCAGTGCTAGGTCGAGTCGGATGCCAGGGGATACGCAGTATTTT
TRBV12-3/TRBV12-4	NA	17	TRBJ2-3	NA	CASSFGSTGSSTDTQYF	TGTGCCAGCAGTTTTGGGTCTACAGGGTCTAGCACAGATACGCAGTATTTT
TRBV5-5	NA	17	TRBJ2-5	TRBD2	CASSLAIAGGSLETQYF	TGTGCCAGCAGCTTGGCAATAGCGGGAGGATCACTGGAGACCCAGTACTTC
TRBV6-5	many	16	TRBJ1-5	NA	CASSSSRDGPNQPQHF	TGTGCCAGCAGCTCATCGAGGGACGGCCCCAATCAGCCCCAGCATTTT
TRBV7-8	few	17	TRBJ2-1	TRBD2	CASSPGLAGVRDNEQFF	TGTGCCAGCAGCCCTGGACTAGCGGGAGTCAGGGACAATGAGCAGTTCTTC
TRBV10-2	NA	12	TRBJ1-2	NA	CASSEIRGGYTF	TGCGCCAGCAGTGAGATCAGGGGCGGCTACACCTTC
TRBV12-3/TRBV12-4	many	14	TRBJ2-1	TRBD2	CASSPTSGGYEQFF	TGTGCCAGCAGCCCTACTAGCGGGGGCTATGAGCAGTTCTTC
TRBV2	NA	19	TRBJ2-1	TRBD1	CASSPVEWSRDRVFAKQFF	TGTGCCAGCAGCCCTGTTGAATGGAGCCGGGACAGGGTATTTGCCAAGCAGTTCTTC
TRBV5-1	NA	16	TRBJ2-2	NA	CASSSSRSGDTGELFF	TGCGCCAGCAGCTCCTCCAGAAGCGGTGACACCGGGGAGCTGTTTTTT
TRBV7-8	many	16	TRBJ2-7	TRBD2	CASSLARGLAGIEQYF	TGTGCCAGCAGCTTAGCGCGTGGACTAGCGGGAATTGAGCAGTACTTC
TRBV27	few	16	TRBJ2-7	TRBD1	CASSLSQTGLTYEQYF	TGTGCCAGCAGTTTATCTCAGACAGGGCTCACCTACGAGCAGTACTTC
TRBV20-1	few	13	TRBJ1-2	NA	CSARDGQNYGYTF	TGCAGTGCTAGAGATGGACAGAACTATGGCTACACCTTC
TRBV28	few	17	TRBJ2-3	TRBD1	CASSRYAGTGVEDTQYF	TGTGCCAGCAGCCGTTATGCAGGGACAGGGGTAGAAGATACGCAGTATTTT
TRBV12-3/TRBV12-4	few	17	TRBJ2-3	TRBD2	CASSLDPLAGVTDTQYF	TGTGCCAGCAGTTTAGACCCATTAGCGGGAGTCACAGATACGCAGTATTTT
TRBV12-3/TRBV12-4	NA	16	TRBJ2-7	TRBD2	CASSLGLAGVRGEQYF	TGTGCCAGCAGTTTGGGGCTAGCGGGAGTCCGTGGGGAGCAGTACTTC
TRBV19	NA	13	TRBJ2-3	NA	CASALIITDTQYF	TGTGCCAGTGCCCTCATAATCACAGATACGCAGTATTTT
TRBV28	NA	14	TRBJ2-4	NA	CASRQTVAKNIQYF	TGTGCCAGCAGGCAGACAGTAGCCAAAAACATTCAGTACTTC
TRBV20-1	NA	11	TRBJ1-3	NA	CSATTRNTIYF	TGCAGTGCTACTACACGGAACACCATATATTTT
TRBV27	NA	14	TRBJ1-1	NA	CASSPWVRGTEAFF	TGTGCCAGCAGTCCCTGGGTGCGCGGCACTGAAGCTTTCTTT
TRBV27	many	16	TRBJ1-1	TRBD1	CASSSERPTGGRGAFF	TGTGCCAGCAGTTCTGAACGGCCCACAGGGGGGAGGGGAGCTTTCTTT
TRBV4-1	few	15	TRBJ2-1	TRBD2	CASSQGGSAYNEQFF	TGCGCCAGCAGCCAAGGCGGGAGCGCCTACAATGAGCAGTTCTTC
TRBV7-8	few	14	TRBJ2-5	NA	CASSPGRLQETQYF	TGTGCCAGCAGCCCTGGACGTCTACAAGAGACCCAGTACTTC
TRBV7-2	NA	15	TRBJ1-4	TRBD1	CASRRGQVDNEKLFF	TGTGCCAGCAGGAGGGGACAGGTCGATAATGAAAAACTGTTTTTT
TRBV12-3/TRBV12-4	NA	14	TRBJ1-6	TRBD1	CASSPRGPNSPLHF	TGTGCCAGCAGCCCCAGGGGGCCTAATTCACCCCTCCACTTT
TRBV6-1	NA	13	TRBJ2-3	NA	CASSGHSTDTQYF	TGTGCCAGCAGCGGGCACAGCACAGATACGCAGTATTTT
TRBV2	few	13	TRBJ1-1	NA	CASNDRNGAEAFF	TGTGCCAGCAATGACAGAAATGGCGCTGAAGCTTTCTTT
TRBV3-1	few	15	TRBJ2-1	NA	CASSQARQEYNEQFF	TGTGCCAGCAGCCAAGCGCGACAGGAGTACAATGAGCAGTTCTTC
TRBV7-3	NA	16	TRBJ2-2	NA	CASSSLPDLSPGELFF	TGTGCCAGCAGCTCCCTCCCGGACCTATCCCCCGGGGAGCTGTTTTTT
TRBV5-1	NA	16	TRBJ2-3	NA	CASSLAGKIGADTQYF	TGCGCCAGCAGCTTGGCAGGGAAAATTGGGGCAGATACGCAGTATTTT
TRBV7-9	NA	15	TRBJ2-3	NA	CASRQTLSRSDTQYF	TGTGCCAGCAGGCAAACCCTCTCTAGGTCAGATACGCAGTATTTT
TRBV12-3/TRBV12-4	few	14	TRBJ2-7	NA	CASTKALGPYEQYF	TGTGCCAGCACCAAGGCCCTAGGTCCCTACGAGCAGTACTTC
TRBV5-1	many	15	TRBJ2-1	NA	CASSFAGQLYNEQFF	TGCGCCAGCAGCTTTGCAGGACAGCTTTACAATGAGCAGTTCTTC
TRBV24-1	once	15	TRBJ2-4	TRBD1	CATSGAGTGDDVQYF	TGTGCCACCAGTGGAGCCGGGACAGGGGATGACGTTCAGTACTTC
TRBV28	NA	18	TRBJ2-3	TRBD1	CASSPSRGTGGATDTQYF	TGTGCCAGCAGCCCTTCAAGGGGGACAGGGGGGGCCACAGATACGCAGTATTTT
TRBV15	few	13	TRBJ2-3	NA	CATSKNPEDTQYF	TGTGCCACCAGCAAGAATCCTGAGGATACGCAGTATTTT
TRBV10-3	few	13	TRBJ1-4	NA	CAISEGAGEKLFF	TGTGCCATCAGTGAGGGGGCAGGTGAAAAACTGTTTTTT